Below, 15 T cell receptor beta chains from the same sample are listed, as sequenced in a study of blood T cell repertoires in COVID-19. Measured with immunoSEQ multiplex PCR; TCRdb has only the in-frame clones, and not every one. The repertoire has under 200,000 clones, around nine tenths of them found once; the top ten carry approximately 0.5%. The source material was peripheral blood. The receptors here all came from a man between 45 and 60 years old with acute or convalescent COVID-19.

This chain links TRBV2 with TRBJ1-4; 9 bases line up with TRBD1. The V segment lost 3 bases and the J segment 4 bases; nucleotides outside the gene matches: 12. Per germline, CDR1 SNHLY and CDR2 FYNNEI. The CDR3 sequence is 18 residues long. The CDR3 region is CASSDTTGGDPNNEKLFF. CDR3 in DNA: TGTGCCAGCAGTGACACGACAGGGGGGGATCCCAATAATGAAAAACTGTTTTTT.

J is TRBJ1-6 and V is TRBV6-6; no reliable D call. The V gene lost 5 bases and the J gene lost 4 bases, with 9 bases spanning the gap. The CDR3 is made up of 14 amino acids. Germline V gene sequence: CDR1 MNHNY, CDR2 SVGAGI (reference sequence). The CDR3 here is CASSPQQYNSPLHF. DNA of the CDR3: TGTGCCAGCAGTCCGCAACAGTATAATTCACCCCTCCACTTT.

CDR3 in DNA: TGTGCCAGCAGTTCCCGGACTAGCGGGGAGACCTACAATGAGCAGTTCTTC. Translating gives CASSSRTSGETYNEQFF. This chain joins TRBV6-2 or TRBV6-3 and TRBJ2-1; 12 nucleotides agree with TRBD2. After removal of 4 bases from V and 2 bases from J, the junction contained 6 bases not matched to a gene. This CDR3 contains 17 residues. Germline CDR1 and CDR2: MNHEY and SVGEGT.

The rearrangement uses TRBV6-5 and TRBJ2-7, with TRBD2 matching over 9 bases. CDR1 and CDR2 (germline): MNHEY, SVGAGI. The CDR3 is 14 amino acids. V lost 6 bases and J lost 4; bases outside the gene matches: 7. The CDR3 bases are TGTGCCAGCAGGCAACCGGGACTAGCTTACGAGCAGTACTTC. Encoded protein: CASRQPGLAYEQYF.

In regard to this clone: A junction end diverges from the germline sequence, so it may reflect a read error. V and J are TRBV24-1 and TRBJ2-3, with D maybe TRBD1 (5 bases). This CDR3 is 16 amino acids long. Germline lookup yields CDR1 KGHDR and CDR2 SFDVKD. CDR3 protein: CATSDFKALNTGTQYF. DNA of the CDR3: TGTGCCACCAGTGATTTCAAGGCTCTGAACACAGGTACGCAGTATTTT.

The chain uses TRBV7-2 and TRBJ1-3; D is undetermined. The CDR3 is made up of 15 amino acids. V was shortened by 1 base and J by 0 bases, with 7 bases between the two germline ends. Germline lookup yields CDR1 SGHTA and CDR2 FQGNSA. CDR3 residues: CASSLVAFSGNTIYF. CDR3 DNA: TGTGCCAGCAGCTTAGTGGCTTTCTCTGGAAACACCATATATTTT.

The chain is built from TRBV6-5 and TRBJ1-3, with D maybe TRBD1 (5 bases). Trimming stripped 3 bases from V and 1 base from J, with 13 bases between. The CDR3 covers 16 residues. Germline V gene lookup returns CDR1 MNHEY and CDR2 SVGAGI. CDR3 sequence reads: CASSYGGTGSGNTIYF. The CDR3, as DNA: TGTGCCAGCAGTTATGGGGGGACGGGTTCTGGAAACACCATATATTTT.

The chain carries TRBV6-5 and TRBJ1-6, with a possible D match to TRBD1 (6 bases). Germline CDR1 MNHEY, CDR2 SVGAGI. Trimming pared 9 bases from V and 7 bases from J, leaving 10 bases between. The CDR3 extends over 12 amino acids. In DNA form, the CDR3 reads TGTGCCAGTAAGGGGGGGAATTCACCCCTCCACTTT. Amino acid sequence: CASKGGNSPLHF.

This chain joins TRBV6-1 and TRBJ2-2; 9 bases are shared with TRBD2. The V gene end was trimmed by 4 bases and the J gene end by 6 bases; junction bases not matched to a gene: 9. This CDR3 has 16 amino acids. The germline V gene encodes CDR1 MNHNS and CDR2 SASEGT. The CDR3 reads CASSVVAGVTPGELFF. In DNA, the CDR3 is TGTGCCAGCAGTGTTGTAGCGGGAGTAACCCCCGGGGAGCTGTTTTTT.

There are a few counts of this clone. In the same sample, other DNA sequences code for this CDR3. V and J are TRBV19 and TRBJ1-2, with 11 bases aligning to TRBD1. The CDR3 spans 13 residues. J lost 7 bases, V lost 6 bases, and 4 bases had no gene match. From germline, CDR1 is LNHDA and CDR2 SQIVND (reference sequence). CDR3 amino acids: CASSGQGAGGYTF. CDR3 in DNA: TGTGCCAGTAGCGGACAGGGGGCAGGTGGCTACACCTTC.

This rearrangement joins TRBV5-6 to TRBJ1-3, with 8 nucleotides matching TRBD1. The V and J ends lost 0 bases and 11 bases, in that order; junction bases with no gene match: 7. Germline CDR1 is SGHDT and CDR2 is YYEEEE. The CDR3 has 14 amino acids. CDR3 nucleotides: TGTGCCAGCAGCTTGGGTGGACAGGGCAGCGCCATATATTTT. It encodes CASSLGGQGSAIYF.

This chain joins TRBV4-1 and TRBJ2-6; the D is unclear. Trimming removed 0 bases at V and 0 bases at J, with 6 bases between. Germline CDR1 and CDR2: MGHRA and YSYEKL. The CDR3 length is 16 residues. The CDR3 loop is CASSQESGSGANVLTF. The CDR3 coding sequence is TGCGCCAGCAGCCAAGAGTCAGGCTCTGGGGCCAACGTCCTGACTTTC.

The J gene is TRBJ2-7, the V gene TRBV27; TRBD2 is a possible D gene (6 bases). The CDR3 consists of 14 residues. From germline, CDR1 is MNHEY and CDR2 SMNVEV (reference sequence). Trimming removed 3 bases from V and 4 bases from J, with 13 bases in between. CDR3: CASSFGLAIYEQYF. DNA of the CDR3: TGTGCCAGCAGTTTCGGGCTAGCGATATACGAGCAGTACTTC.

The V and J genes are TRBV29-1 and TRBJ1-4; maybe TRBD1 (5 bases). Germline values: CDR1 SQVTM, CDR2 ANQGSEA. Trimming took off 1 base at V and 4 bases at J, with 13 bases between the two ends. The CDR3 is made up of 15 amino acids. The CDR3, as DNA: TGCAGCGTTGAAGTGCGGGACCGAATTAATGAAAAACTGTTTTTT. Amino acids: CSVEVRDRINEKLFF.

The chain couples TRBV7-3 to TRBJ2-2; D is uncertain. This CDR3 has 14 residues. Germline lookup yields CDR1 SGHTA and CDR2 FQGTGA. Trimming stripped 1 base from V and 4 bases from J, with 7 bases between. CDR3 amino acids: CASSLSQSTGELFF. The DNA of the CDR3 is TGTGCCAGCAGCTTAAGCCAGTCCACCGGGGAGCTGTTTTTT.